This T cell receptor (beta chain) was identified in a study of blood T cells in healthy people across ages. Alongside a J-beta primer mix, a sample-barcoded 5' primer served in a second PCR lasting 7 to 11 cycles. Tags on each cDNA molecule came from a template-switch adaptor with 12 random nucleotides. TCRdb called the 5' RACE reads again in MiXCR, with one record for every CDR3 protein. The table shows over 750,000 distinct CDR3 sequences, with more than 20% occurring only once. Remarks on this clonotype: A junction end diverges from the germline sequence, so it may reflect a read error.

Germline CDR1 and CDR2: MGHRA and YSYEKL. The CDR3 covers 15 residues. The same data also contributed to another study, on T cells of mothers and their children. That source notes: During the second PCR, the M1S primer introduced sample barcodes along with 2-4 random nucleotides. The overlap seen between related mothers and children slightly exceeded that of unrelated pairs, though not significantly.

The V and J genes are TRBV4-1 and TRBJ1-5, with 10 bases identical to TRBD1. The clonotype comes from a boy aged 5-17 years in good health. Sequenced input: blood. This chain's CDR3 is CVSSRAGTGVQPQHF. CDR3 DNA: TGCGTCAGCAGTCGCGCCGGGACAGGGGTTCAGCCCCAGCATTTT.